This TCR beta chain was identified in a study of T-cell reconstitution after alpha-beta-depleted transplantation in children. Germline lookup yields CDR1 MGHRA and CDR2 YSYEKL. The V end lost 5 bases, the J end lost 0 bases, and 6 bases lay between the germline ends. The CDR3 loop spans 13 amino acids. TCRbeta library construction was performed incorporating unique molecular identifiers. From the PCR reads, TCRdb called clonotypes with MiXCR, one entry per CDR3 protein. The data contain about 100,000 distinct CDR3 sequences, about 7.5% of them singletons. This clonotype was seen repeatedly, ten times or more. Its cognate antigen is unknown. The study, taken as a whole, reports: At one year after transplant, newly produced T cells mostly accounted for T-cell counts and diversity. In some patients, recipient T cells and intrathymic progenitors surviving conditioning explained high day-60 diversity. Reported findings indicate that, about two months after transplant, alpha-beta T cells came from several hundred expanded clones, which were derived from non-depleted graft cells.

Sample: PBMCs, taken before TCRalphabeta/CD19-depleted stem cell transplant. This TCR was sampled from a boy aged 2 to 10 with acute lymphoblastic leukemia, due to receive a stem cell transplant. This chain links TRBV4-1 with TRBJ2-3; possibly TRBD1 for D (5 bases). The CDR3 DNA sequence: TGCGCCAGCAGCTCAGGGAGCACAGATACGCAGTATTTT. Translated: CASSSGSTDTQYF.